This T cell receptor beta chain was recovered during a study of T cell therapy product for transplant patients (dated by TCRdb to 2018 to 2020). General notes on the study: The wider healthy donor group comprised about 20 individuals, around ten male and 9 female, aged about 24 to 90 years, in Berlin, Germany. The expansion media were supplemented either with IL-7 and IL-15 at 8 to 10 ng/ml or, alternatively, with IL-2 at about 50 U/ml. The TCRbeta repertoire analysis of rapamycin-treated and untreated products included n = 3 healthy donors. To assess clonal composition, TCRbeta repertoires were compared between rapamycin-treated and untreated CMV-specific T-cell products derived from the same donors. Using CMV as the model virus, the study developed a next-generation autologous adoptive antiviral T-cell product intended for immunosuppressed solid organ transplant patients.

This clone is medium-sized (0.01 to 0.1%) in terms of sample share. No antigen is known for it. Base qualities are not provided; no much larger clone lies one nucleotide away. The sample label corresponds to: around 20 nM rapamycin added during CMV-specific T-cell product expansion (Rapa-TCP). Taken in light of the paper, the label for this sample means: CMVpp65/IE-1-reactive T cells enriched by IFNgamma capture and expanded in vitro. PBMCs were stimulated for roughly 6 hours with overlapping CMV pp65 and IE-1 peptide pools, with each pool at approximately 0.5 ug/ml. IFNgamma-producing CMV-stimulated cells were positively selected with the IFNgamma Secretion Assay-Cell Enrichment and Detection Kit (Miltenyi Biotec). Enriched IFNgamma+ cells were grown for about 20 days with irradiated autologous feeders together with either IL-7/IL-15 or IL-2. To provide enough cells for different cell sorting steps, buffy coats were used from about 15% of the 19 healthy donors. Peripheral blood mononuclear cells were isolated using Biocoll density gradient centrifugation. DRK supplied the buffy coats from healthy donors.

After genomic DNA was extracted with an AllPrep DNA/RNA Kit, the TCRbeta CDR3 regions were amplified using the immunoSEQ hsTCRb Kit. The authors' analysis ran thus. Productive rearrangements, meaning in-frame CDR3 nucleotide sequences with no stop codons, were analyzed in immunoSEQ Analyzer 3.0. Clonality was computed from productive entropy normalized to the number of productive rearrangements, and sample overlap was measured with the Morisita index. As stored in TCRdb, this immuneACCESS dataset retains in-frame rearrangements with V and J assigned. A fraction of the clones does not appear; measured against another copy, unresolved V genes explain less than half of the discrepancy, and the remainder lacks a known reason. V and J calls and clone size come straight from that table; D and trimming were deduced from the DNA. The sample table lists about 1,000 clones, more than 45% of them with a count of one. The top ten clonotypes cover roughly a third of the sample.

Broader findings and caveats from the paper: Compared with untreated products, rapamycin-treated products had a more diverse, less clonal TCRbeta repertoire and more distinct clones. It was suggested by the authors that the increased clonal diversity in Rapa-TCPs may reflect survival of low-frequency clones and preferential expansion of central memory T cells. The top 10 clones covered roughly 65% of the repertoire in rapamycin-treated products versus about 90% in untreated products. Paired products from the same donor had many clones in common, while repertoires from different donors did not overlap.

The germline V gene yields MGHRA for CDR1 and YSYEKL for CDR2. Taken from cysteine to phenylalanine, the CDR3 has 16 residues. The retained sequence is limited to the CDR3, 48 bases, with the frame set at the first base. After removal of 1 base from V and 4 bases from J, the junction retains 5 bases not matched to a gene. The sample comprised a sorted cell population cultured from PBMCs. The sequence is built from TRBV4-1 and TRBJ2-5, with 11 bases in between that match TRBD1. The sequence was collected from an adult in good health. The DNA reads TGCGCCAGCAGCCAAGTACGGACAGGGGGCGGAGAGACCCAGTACTTC. This sequence encodes CASSQVRTGGGETQYF.